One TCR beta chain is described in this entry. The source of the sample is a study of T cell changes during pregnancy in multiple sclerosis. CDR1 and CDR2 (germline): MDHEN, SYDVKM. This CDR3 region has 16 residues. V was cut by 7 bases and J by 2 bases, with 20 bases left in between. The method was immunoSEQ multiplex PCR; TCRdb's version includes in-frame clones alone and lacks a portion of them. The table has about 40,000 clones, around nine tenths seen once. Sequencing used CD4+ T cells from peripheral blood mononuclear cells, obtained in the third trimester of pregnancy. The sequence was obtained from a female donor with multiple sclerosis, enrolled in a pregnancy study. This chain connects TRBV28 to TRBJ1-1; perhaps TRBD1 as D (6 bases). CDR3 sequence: CASNGAPGALNTEAFF. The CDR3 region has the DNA TGTGCCAGCAACGGGGCCCCAGGGGCCTTAAACACTGAAGCTTTCTTT.